Listed here are 6 T cell receptor beta chains from one sample, sequenced in a study of CD8 T cells in ankylosing spondylitis (dated by TCRdb to about 2017). Library construction relied on 5' RACE. This sample was sequenced with an Illumina HiSeq 2500. TCRdb reanalyzed the raw reads on its own, using fastp at Q25 for trimming and MiXCR for clone calling, and kept in-frame beta chains. Entries that share a CDR3 protein sequence are merged under the most common genes and DNA. Counted in this sample were under 300,000 distinct CDR3 sequences; about 20% of them appeared once. The top ten clonotypes cover 25% to 40% of the sample. Sequencing was done on a sample of blood, either unsorted or a sorted T cell fraction (not recorded which). All receptors come from a male donor with ankylosing spondylitis or in good health (not recorded which).

This clonotype showed up many times. The chain couples TRBV4-1 to TRBJ1-1; D possibly corresponds to TRBD1 (5 bases). The germline V gene encodes CDR1 MGHRA and CDR2 YSYEKL. The length of the CDR3 is 14 residues. Trimming removed 8 bases from V and 1 base from J, with 14 bases in between. The CDR3 here is CASEPGTENTEAFF. CDR3 in DNA: TGCGCCAGCGAACCCGGGACGGAGAACACTGAAGCTTTCTTT.

This clonotype has just a few counts. The rearrangement joins TRBV4-1 to TRBJ2-2, with unresolved D. This CDR3 has 14 amino acids. CDR1 is MGHRA and CDR2 is YSYEKL in the germline V gene. V lost 1 base and J 6 bases, leaving 9 bases between the germline ends. The CDR3 here is CASSQGTAAGELFF. CDR3 in DNA: TGCGCCAGCAGCCAAGGAACGGCGGCCGGGGAGCTGTTTTTT.

The chain has TRBV6-2 or TRBV6-3 and TRBJ2-2, with D unclear. The germline CDR1 and CDR2 sequences are MNHEY and SVGEGT. Trimming took off 6 bases at V and 0 bases at J, with 8 bases between the two ends. The CDR3 is 14 amino acids. The CDR3 DNA reads TGTGCCAGCAGGTACCCCCCGAACACCGGGGAGCTGTTTTTT. Translating it yields CASRYPPNTGELFF.

This clonotype showed up many times. V gene TRBV25-1 combines with J gene TRBJ2-5, with a possible D match to TRBD2 (6 bases). From germline, CDR1 is MGHDK and CDR2 SYGVNS. With 4 bases removed from V and 3 bases from J, the gap between germline ends came to 15 bases. The CDR3 has 15 residues. The DNA for the CDR3 is TGTGCCAGCAGTGCGACGGACTACCGCGAAGAGACCCAGTACTTC. It translates to CASSATDYREETQYF.

V is TRBV7-6 and J is TRBJ2-7, with D tentatively TRBD1 (6 bases). Germline values: CDR1 SGHVS, CDR2 FNYEAQ. The V end was cut by 5 bases, the J end by 5 bases, with 13 bases between. The CDR3 is made up of 13 amino acids. The CDR3 reads CASSPQGHHEQYF. The DNA of the CDR3 is TGTGCCAGCAGCCCACAGGGTCACCACGAGCAGTACTTC.

The rearrangement uses TRBV6-1 and TRBJ2-7, with 10 bases matching TRBD2. V dropped 4 bases and J dropped 4; count of bases not matched to a gene: 1. Germline CDR1 reads MNHNS; CDR2 reads SASEGT. The CDR3 is 13 amino acids. Here the CDR3 reads CASSGTSGYEQYF. The CDR3 DNA is TGTGCCAGCAGTGGGACTAGCGGATACGAGCAGTACTTC.